This T cell receptor (beta chain) was identified during a study of T cell repertoires in cytomegalovirus infection. The wider study: Signatures in public TCR beta sequences pointed to both CMV infection and matching HLA type.

MiXCR was run by TCRdb on the reads, yielding one entry per CDR3 protein. The sample yields about 920,000 distinct CDR3 sequences, about a third seen once. Broader study findings: Individuals carrying CMV plus the relevant HLA were identified by cumulative frequency of public TCR beta families.

With regard to this clonotype: As yet, its antigen is unknown.

The V gene lost 5 bases and the J gene lost 0 bases, with 12 bases spanning the gap. Germline assignment: CDR1 LNHNV and CDR2 YYDKDF (reference sequence). This CDR3 has 15 residues. The source material was cultured CD8+ T cells from PBMCs, sampled from culture after CMV antigen stimulation. This sequence was found in a human donor in good health (CMV status not recorded). Some clones in this sample may be carry-over from other donors' samples. The chain links TRBV15 to TRBJ2-3; D ambiguous. The CDR3 sequence: CATSGTKTSTDTQYF. CDR3 coding DNA: TGTGCCACCAGCGGTACCAAGACGAGCACAGATACGCAGTATTTT.